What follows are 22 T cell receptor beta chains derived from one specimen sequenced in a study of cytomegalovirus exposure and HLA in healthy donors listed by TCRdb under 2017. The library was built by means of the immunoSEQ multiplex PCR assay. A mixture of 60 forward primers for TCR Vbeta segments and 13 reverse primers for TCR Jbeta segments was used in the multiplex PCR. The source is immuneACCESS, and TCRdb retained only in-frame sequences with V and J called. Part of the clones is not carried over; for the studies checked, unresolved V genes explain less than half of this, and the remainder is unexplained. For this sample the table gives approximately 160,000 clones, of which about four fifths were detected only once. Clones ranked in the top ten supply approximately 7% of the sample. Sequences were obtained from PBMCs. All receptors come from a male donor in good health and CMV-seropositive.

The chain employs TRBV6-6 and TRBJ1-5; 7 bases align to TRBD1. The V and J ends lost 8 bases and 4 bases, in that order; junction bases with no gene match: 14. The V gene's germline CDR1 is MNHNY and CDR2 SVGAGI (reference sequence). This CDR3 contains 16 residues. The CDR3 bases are TGTGCCAGCTCCGATCCAGGAAACAGGGGTAATCAGCCCCAGCATTTT. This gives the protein CASSDPGNRGNQPQHF.

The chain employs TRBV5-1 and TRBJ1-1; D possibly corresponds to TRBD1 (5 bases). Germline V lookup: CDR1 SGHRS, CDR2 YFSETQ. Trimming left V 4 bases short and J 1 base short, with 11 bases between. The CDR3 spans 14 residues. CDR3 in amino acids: CASSGGGWNTEAFF. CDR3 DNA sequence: TGCGCCAGCAGCGGGGGGGGGTGGAACACTGAAGCTTTCTTT.

CDR3: CASSLGYSPGNIQYF. Written as DNA, the CDR3 is TGTGCCAGCAGCTTAGGCTATTCACCGGGGAACATTCAGTACTTC. The V call is TRBV7-2, the J call TRBJ2-4, with D possibly matching TRBD2 (5 bases). Germline loops: CDR1 SGHTA, CDR2 FQGNSA. Trimming left V 1 base short and J 7 bases short, with 14 bases between. The CDR3 is 15 amino acids.

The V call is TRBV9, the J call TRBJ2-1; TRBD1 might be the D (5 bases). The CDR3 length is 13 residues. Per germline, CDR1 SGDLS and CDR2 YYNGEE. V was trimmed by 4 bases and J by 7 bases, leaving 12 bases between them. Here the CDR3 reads CASSLSGANEQFF. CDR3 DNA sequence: TGTGCCAGCAGCCTCAGTGGGGCTAATGAGCAGTTCTTC.

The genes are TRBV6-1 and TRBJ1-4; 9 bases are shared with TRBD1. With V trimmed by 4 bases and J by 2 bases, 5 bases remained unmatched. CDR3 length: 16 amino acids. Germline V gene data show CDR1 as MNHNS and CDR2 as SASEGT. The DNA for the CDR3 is TGTGCCAGCAGTGCAGGACAGGGGACGACTAATGAAAAACTGTTTTTT. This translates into CASSAGQGTTNEKLFF.

CDR3 residues: CASSRVGTGFNNQPQHF. CDR3 nucleotide sequence: TGTGCCAGCAGCCGCGTCGGGACAGGGTTTAACAATCAGCCCCAGCATTTT. The rearrangement uses TRBV7-2 and TRBJ1-5, with 9 bases matching TRBD1. The CDR3 is 17 amino acids. Trimming cost V 5 bases and J 3 bases; bases outside gene matches: 11. Germline CDR1 is SGHTA and CDR2 is FQGNSA.

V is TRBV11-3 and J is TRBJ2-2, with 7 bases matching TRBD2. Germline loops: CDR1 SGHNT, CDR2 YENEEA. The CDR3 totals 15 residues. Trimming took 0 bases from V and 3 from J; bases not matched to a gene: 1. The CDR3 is CASSLDGGDTGELFF. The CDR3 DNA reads TGTGCCAGCAGCTTAGATGGGGGGGACACCGGGGAGCTGTTTTTT.

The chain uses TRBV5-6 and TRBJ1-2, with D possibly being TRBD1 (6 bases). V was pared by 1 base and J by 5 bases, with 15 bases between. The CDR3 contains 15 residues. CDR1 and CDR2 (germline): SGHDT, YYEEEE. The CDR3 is CASSLRWQGHYGYTF. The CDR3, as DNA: TGTGCCAGCAGCTTGAGGTGGCAGGGGCATTATGGCTACACCTTC.

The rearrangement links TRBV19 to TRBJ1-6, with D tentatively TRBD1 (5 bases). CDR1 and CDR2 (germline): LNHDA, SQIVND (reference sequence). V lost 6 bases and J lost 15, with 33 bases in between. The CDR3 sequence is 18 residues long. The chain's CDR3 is CASSLVLIGGNHPQGLHF. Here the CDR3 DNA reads TGTGCCAGTAGCCTGGTCCTAATCGGGGGTAATCACCCTCAGGGCCTCCACTTT.

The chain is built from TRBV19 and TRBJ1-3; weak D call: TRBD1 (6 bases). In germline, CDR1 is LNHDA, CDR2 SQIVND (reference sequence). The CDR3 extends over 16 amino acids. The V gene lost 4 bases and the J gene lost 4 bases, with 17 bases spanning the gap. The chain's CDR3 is CASSKTGFPVGNTIYF. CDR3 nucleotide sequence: TGTGCCAGTAGTAAAACAGGGTTCCCCGTCGGAAACACCATATATTTT.

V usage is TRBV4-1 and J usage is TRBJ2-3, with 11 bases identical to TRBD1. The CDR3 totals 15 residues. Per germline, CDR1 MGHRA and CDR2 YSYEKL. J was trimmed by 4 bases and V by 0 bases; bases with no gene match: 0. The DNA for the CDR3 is TGCGCCAGCAGCCAAGAGGGACAGGGGGCAGATACGCAGTATTTT. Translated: CASSQEGQGADTQYF.

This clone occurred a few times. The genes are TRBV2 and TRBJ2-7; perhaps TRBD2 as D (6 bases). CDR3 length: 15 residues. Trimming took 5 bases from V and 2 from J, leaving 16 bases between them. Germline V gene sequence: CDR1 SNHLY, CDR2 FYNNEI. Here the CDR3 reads CASSRRLAVTYEQYF. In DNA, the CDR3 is TGTGCCAGCAGTCGTCGCTTAGCGGTTACCTACGAGCAGTACTTC. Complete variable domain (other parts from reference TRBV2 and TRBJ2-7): EPEVTQTPSHQVTQMGQEVILRCVPISNHLYFYWYRQILGQKVEFLVSFYNNEISEKSEIFDDQFSVERPDGSNFTLKIRSTKLEDSAMYFCASSRRLAVTYEQYFGPGTRLTVT.

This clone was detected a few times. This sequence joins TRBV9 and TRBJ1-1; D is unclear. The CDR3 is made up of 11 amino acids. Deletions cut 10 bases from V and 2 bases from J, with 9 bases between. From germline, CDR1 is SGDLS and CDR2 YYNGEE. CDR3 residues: CAHITNTEAFF. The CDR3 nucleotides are TGTGCCCATATTACTAACACTGAAGCTTTCTTT.

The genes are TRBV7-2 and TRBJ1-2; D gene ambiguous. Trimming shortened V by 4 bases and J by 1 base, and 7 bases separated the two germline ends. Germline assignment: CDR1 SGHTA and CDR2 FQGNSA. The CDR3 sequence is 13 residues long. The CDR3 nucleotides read TGTGCCAGCAGCTCCGGTGTTAACTATGGCTACACCTTC. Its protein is CASSSGVNYGYTF.

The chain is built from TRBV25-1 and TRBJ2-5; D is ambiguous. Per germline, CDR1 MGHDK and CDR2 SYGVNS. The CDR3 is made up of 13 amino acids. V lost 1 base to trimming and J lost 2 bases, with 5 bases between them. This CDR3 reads CASSESRQETQYF. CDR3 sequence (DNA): TGTGCCAGCAGTGAATCCAGACAAGAGACCCAGTACTTC. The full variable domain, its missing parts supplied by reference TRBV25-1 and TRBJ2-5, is EADIYQTPRYLVIGTGKKITLECSQTMGHDKMYWYQQDPGMELHLIHYSYGVNSTEKGDLSSESTVSRIRTEHFPLTLESARPSHTSQYLCASSESRQETQYFGPGTRLLVL.

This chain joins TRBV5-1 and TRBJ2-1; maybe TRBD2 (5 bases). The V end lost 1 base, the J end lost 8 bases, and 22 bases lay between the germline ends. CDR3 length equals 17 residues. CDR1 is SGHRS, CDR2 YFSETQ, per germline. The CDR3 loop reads CASSLILRTLLQYEQFF. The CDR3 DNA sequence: TGCGCCAGCAGCTTGATTCTACGGACTCTCCTACAATATGAGCAGTTCTTC.

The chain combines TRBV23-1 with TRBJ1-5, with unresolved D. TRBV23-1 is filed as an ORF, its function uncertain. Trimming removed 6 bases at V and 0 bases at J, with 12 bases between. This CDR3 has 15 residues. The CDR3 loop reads CASSPAWSSNQPQHF. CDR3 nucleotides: TGCGCCAGCAGCCCCGCCTGGAGTAGCAATCAGCCCCAGCATTTT.

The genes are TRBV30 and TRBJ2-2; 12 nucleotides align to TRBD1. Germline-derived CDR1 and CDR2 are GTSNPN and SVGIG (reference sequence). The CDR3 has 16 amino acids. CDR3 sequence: CCWDRGPGLLTGELFF. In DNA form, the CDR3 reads TGTTGCTGGGACAGGGGGCCGGGATTACTAACCGGGGAGCTGTTTTTT.

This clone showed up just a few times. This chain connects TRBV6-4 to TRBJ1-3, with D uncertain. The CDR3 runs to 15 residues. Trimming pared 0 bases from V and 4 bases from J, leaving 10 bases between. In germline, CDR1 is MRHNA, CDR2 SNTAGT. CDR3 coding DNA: TGTGCCAGCAGTGACTCCGGGGATCCCGGAAACACCATATATTTT. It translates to CASSDSGDPGNTIYF.

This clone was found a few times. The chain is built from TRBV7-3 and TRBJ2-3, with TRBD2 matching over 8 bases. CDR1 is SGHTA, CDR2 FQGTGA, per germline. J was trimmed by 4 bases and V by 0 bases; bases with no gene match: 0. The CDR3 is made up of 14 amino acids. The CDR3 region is CASSLTGGADTQYF. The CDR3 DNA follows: TGTGCCAGCAGCTTAACCGGGGGGGCAGATACGCAGTATTTT.

CDR3 loop: CASSPSGNQPQHF. The CDR3 nucleotides are TGTGCCAGCAGCCCCTCGGGCAATCAGCCCCAGCATTTT. The chain recombines TRBV7-2 with TRBJ1-5, with D uncertain. Germline lookup yields CDR1 SGHTA and CDR2 FQGNSA. This CDR3 is 13 amino acids long. Trimming shortened V by 5 bases and J by 2 bases, and 7 bases separated the two germline ends.

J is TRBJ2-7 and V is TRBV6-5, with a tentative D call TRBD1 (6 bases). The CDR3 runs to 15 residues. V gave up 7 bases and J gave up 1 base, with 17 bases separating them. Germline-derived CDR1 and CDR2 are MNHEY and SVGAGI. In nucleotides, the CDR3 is TGTGCCAGCACCCCGCGCCGAGGGGGTTCCTACGAGCAGTACTTC. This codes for CASTPRRGGSYEQYF.